One T cell receptor (beta chain) is described in this entry. The CDR3 spans 14 residues. Germline V gene lookup returns CDR1 SQVTM and CDR2 ANQGSEA. Trimming took 6 bases from V and 5 from J; bases not matched to a gene: 7. Ages ranged from roughly 18 to 100 years, with residence in under 25 US areas. Method: immunoSEQ multiplex PCR; TCRdb's copy keeps in-frame clones and lacks some. The sample contains approximately 250,000 clones, 75% to 95% of which appear only once. This specimen comes from a study of blood T cell repertoires in COVID-19. Study information: From the United States, Italy and Spain came samples of acute and convalescent COVID-19.

Sample: PBMCs or T cells enriched from blood (not recorded which). The clonotype comes from a man aged 35 to 55 who had been exposed to COVID-19. The chain combines TRBV29-1 with TRBJ2-1; 10 bases are a match to TRBD2. The CDR3 here is CSVPPGLANNEQFF. The CDR3 nucleotides read TGCAGCGTCCCCCCGGGACTAGCGAACAATGAGCAGTTCTTC.